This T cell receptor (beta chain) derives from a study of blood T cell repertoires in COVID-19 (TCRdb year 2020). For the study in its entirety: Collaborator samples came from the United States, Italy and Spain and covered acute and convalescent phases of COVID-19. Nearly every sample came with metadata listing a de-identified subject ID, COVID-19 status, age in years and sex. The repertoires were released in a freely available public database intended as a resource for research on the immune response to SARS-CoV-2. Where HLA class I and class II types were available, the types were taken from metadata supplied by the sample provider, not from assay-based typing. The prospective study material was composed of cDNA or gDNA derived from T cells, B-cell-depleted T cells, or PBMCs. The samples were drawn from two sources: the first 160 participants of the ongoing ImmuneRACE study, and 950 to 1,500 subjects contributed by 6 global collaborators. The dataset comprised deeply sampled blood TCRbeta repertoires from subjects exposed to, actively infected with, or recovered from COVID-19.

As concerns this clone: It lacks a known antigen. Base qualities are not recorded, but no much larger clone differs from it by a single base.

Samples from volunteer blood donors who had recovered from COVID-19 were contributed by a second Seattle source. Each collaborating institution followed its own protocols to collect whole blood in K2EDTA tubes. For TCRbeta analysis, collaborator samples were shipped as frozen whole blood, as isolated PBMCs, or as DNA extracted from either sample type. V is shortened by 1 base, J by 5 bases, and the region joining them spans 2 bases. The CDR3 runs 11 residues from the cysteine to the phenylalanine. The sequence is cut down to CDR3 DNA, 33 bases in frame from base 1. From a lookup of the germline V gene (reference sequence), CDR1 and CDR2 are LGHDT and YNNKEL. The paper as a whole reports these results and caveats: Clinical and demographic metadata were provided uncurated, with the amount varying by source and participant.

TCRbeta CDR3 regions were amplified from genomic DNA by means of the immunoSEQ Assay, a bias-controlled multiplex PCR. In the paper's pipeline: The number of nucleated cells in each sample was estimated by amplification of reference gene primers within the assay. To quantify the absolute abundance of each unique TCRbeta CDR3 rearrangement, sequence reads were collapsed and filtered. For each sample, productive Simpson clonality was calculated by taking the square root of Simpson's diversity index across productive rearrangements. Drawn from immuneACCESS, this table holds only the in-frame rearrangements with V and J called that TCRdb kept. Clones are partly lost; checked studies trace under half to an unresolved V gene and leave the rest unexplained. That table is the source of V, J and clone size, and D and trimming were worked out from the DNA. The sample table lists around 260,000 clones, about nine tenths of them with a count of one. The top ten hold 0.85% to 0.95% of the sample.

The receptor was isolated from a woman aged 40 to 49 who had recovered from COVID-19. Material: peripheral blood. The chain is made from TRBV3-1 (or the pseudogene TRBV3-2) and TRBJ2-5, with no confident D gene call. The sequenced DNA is TGTGCCAGCAGCCAAGCGGAGACCCAGTACTTC. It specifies CASSQAETQYF.